This T cell receptor beta chain was obtained from a study of blood T cell repertoires in COVID-19. CDR3 length: 17 residues. Germline CDR1 reads MGHRA; CDR2 reads YSYEKL. V lost 1 base to trimming and J lost 3 bases, with 18 bases between them. The authors' processing: Amplification of reference gene primers was used by the study to estimate nucleated cell counts. Profiling relied on immunoSEQ multiplex PCR, and the TCRdb table lists in-frame clones only, not all of them. The DNA gave D and trimming, while V, J and clone size come from that table. The sample includes about 250,000 clones, around 80% of them seen just once.

The receptor was isolated from a man aged 35-49 years with active or convalescent COVID-19. The sequencing sample was made of peripheral blood. This chain links TRBV4-1 with TRBJ1-1; D is possibly TRBD1 (5 bases). The CDR3 DNA reads TGCGCCAGCAGCCAAGCCCCGCCGGGACGGGGGGACACTGAAGCTTTCTTT. It is translated as CASSQAPPGRGDTEAFF.